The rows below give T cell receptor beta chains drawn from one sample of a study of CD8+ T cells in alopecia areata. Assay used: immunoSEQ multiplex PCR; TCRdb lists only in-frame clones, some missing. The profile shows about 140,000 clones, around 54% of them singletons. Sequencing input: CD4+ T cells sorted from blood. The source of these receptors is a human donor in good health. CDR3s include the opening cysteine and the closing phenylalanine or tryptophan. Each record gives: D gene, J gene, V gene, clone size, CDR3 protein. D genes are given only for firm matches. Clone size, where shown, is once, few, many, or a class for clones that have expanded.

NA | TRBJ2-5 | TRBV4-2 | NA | CASSGQETQYF
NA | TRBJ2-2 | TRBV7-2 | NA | CASSETGSLTGELFF
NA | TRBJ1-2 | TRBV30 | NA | CAWSTMGYGYTF
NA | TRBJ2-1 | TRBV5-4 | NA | CASSSPPYNEQFF
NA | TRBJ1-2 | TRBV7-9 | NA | CASSSQGRRYGYTF
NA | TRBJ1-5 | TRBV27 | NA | CASSPDWDQPQHF
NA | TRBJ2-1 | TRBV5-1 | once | CASSPDLRQKQFF
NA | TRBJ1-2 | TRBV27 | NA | CASSPRRGVGGYTF
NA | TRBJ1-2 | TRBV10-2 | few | CASSESNIVYGYTF
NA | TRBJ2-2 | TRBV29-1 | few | CSVESVDTDTGELFF
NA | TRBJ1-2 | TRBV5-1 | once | CASSLSGREPGGYTF
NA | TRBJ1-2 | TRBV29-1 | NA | CSAIGESGYTF
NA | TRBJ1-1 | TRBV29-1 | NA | CSVIRDKGTTEAFF
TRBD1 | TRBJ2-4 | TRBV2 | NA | CASSERGTGINIQYF
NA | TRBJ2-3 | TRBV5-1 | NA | CASSLVQATDTQYF
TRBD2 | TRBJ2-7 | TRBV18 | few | CASSGTSVRGEQYF
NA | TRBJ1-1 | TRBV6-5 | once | CASSYSGVNTEAFF
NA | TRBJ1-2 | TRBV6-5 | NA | CASSPRGGGYTF
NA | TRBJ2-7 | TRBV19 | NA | CASSIDGGISTYEQYF
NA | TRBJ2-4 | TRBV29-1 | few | CSYTTLAKNIQYF
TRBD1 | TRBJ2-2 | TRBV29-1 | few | CSARQGAVGELFF
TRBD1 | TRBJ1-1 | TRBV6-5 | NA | CASARQGLNTEAFF
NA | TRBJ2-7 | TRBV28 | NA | CASSSPGFEQYF
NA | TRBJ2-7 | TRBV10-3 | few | CAISSGTYPEQYF
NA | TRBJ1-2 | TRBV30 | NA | CAWSPTSMRGYTF
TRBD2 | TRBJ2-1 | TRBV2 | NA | CASNRLAGNNEQFF
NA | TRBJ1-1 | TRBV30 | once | CAWTRDGEAFF
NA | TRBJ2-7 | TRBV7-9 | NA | CASSLEWASAGCFF
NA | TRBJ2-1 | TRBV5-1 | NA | CASSLGTDNEQFF
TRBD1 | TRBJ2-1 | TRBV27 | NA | CASSPGTGGSYEQFF
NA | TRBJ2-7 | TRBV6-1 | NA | CASNPSGRTYEQYF
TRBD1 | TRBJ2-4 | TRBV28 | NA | CASGLIGGQDKNIQYF
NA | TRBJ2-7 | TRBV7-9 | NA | CASSLSGRVNEQYF